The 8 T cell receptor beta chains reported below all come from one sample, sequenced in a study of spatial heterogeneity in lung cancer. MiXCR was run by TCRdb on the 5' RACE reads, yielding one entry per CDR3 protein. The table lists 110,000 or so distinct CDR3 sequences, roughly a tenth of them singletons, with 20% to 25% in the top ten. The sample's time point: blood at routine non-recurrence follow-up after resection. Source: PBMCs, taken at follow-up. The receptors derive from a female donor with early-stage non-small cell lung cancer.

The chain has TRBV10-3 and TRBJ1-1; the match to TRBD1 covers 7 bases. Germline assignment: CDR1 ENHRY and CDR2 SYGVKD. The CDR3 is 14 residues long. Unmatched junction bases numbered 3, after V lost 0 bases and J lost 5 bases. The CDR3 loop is CAISESTGKTEAFF. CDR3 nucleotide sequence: TGTGCCATCAGTGAGTCGACAGGGAAGACTGAAGCTTTCTTT.

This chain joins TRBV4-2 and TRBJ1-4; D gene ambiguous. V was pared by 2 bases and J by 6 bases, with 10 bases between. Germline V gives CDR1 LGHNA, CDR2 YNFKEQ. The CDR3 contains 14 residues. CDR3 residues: CASSQIASDEKLFF. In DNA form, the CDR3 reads TGTGCCAGCAGCCAAATCGCCAGTGATGAAAAACTGTTTTTT.

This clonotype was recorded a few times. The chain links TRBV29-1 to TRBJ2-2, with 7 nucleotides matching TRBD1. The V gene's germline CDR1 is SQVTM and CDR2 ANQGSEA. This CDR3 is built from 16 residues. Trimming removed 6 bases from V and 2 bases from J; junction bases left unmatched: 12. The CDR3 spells CSVSDRTGANTGELFF. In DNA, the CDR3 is TGCAGCGTCTCGGATCGAACAGGGGCCAACACCGGGGAGCTGTTTTTT.

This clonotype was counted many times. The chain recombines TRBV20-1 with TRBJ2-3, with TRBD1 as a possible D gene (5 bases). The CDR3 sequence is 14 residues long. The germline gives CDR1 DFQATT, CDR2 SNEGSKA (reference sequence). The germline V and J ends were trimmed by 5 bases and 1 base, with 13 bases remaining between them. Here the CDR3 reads CSALTDLGTDTQYF. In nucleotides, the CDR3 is TGCAGTGCTTTGACAGACTTGGGCACAGATACGCAGTATTTT.

For the CDR3, the DNA is TGTGCCACGTTGCGGGGTTCGGCAGATACGCAGTATTTT. Protein: CATLRGSADTQYF. The chain recombines TRBV10-3 with TRBJ2-3, with D possibly matching TRBD2 (6 bases). CDR3 length: 13 amino acids. Trimming left V 10 bases short and J 4 bases short, with 15 bases between. Germline values: CDR1 ENHRY, CDR2 SYGVKD.

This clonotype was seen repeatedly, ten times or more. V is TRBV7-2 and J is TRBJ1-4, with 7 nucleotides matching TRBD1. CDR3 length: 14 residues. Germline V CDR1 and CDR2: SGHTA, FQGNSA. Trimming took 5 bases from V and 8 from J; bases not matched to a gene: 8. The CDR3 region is CASSRTGAVEKLFF. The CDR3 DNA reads TGTGCCAGCAGCCGTACAGGGGCAGTCGAAAAACTGTTTTTT. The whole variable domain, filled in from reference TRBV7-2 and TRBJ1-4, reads GAGVSQSPSNKVTEKGKDVELRCDPISGHTALYWYRQSLGQGLEFLIYFQGNSAPDKSGLPSDRFSAERTGGSVSTLTIQRTQQEDSAVYLCASSRTGAVEKLFFGSGTQLSVL.

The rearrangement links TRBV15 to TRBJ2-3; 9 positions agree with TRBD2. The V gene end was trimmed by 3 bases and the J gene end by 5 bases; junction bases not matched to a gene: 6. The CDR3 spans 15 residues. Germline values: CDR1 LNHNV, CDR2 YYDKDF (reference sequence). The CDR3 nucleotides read TGTGCCACCAGCAGTCGCGGGAGGGCCGAAGATACGCAGTATTTT. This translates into CATSSRGRAEDTQYF.

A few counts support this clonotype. The CDR3 bases are TGTGCCAGCAGCGTAGCGGATAGCGGGGCTCAAGAGACCCAGTACTTC. Translated: CASSVADSGAQETQYF. V gene TRBV9 combines with J gene TRBJ2-5; 8 bases are a match to TRBD2. The ends lost 0 bases at V and 2 bases at J; junction bases unmatched: 6. Germline loops: CDR1 SGDLS, CDR2 YYNGEE. The CDR3 is 16 residues long.